This T cell receptor beta chain was captured by sequencing in a study of OX40 agonist ivuxolimab in advanced cancers. On the study more broadly: Three patients had partial responses: one hepatocellular carcinoma, two cutaneous melanoma.

Points on this clone: Its specificity is unknown.

Points from the study as a whole: The CD4+ and CD8+ T cells in the blood had expanded clonally by week 6 at 0.1 to 3.0 mg/kg.

TCRdb's table, derived via immunoSEQ multiplex PCR, lists solely in-frame clones and lacks some. Of about 60,000 clones in the sample, 70% to 90% were seen once. The V and J ends lost 0 bases and 7 bases respectively, with 3 bases between them. Germline V gives CDR1 SQVTM, CDR2 ANQGSEA. This CDR3 spans 10 amino acids. J is TRBJ1-2 and V is TRBV29-1, with unresolved D. Specimen: CD4+ or CD8+ T cells sorted from blood, collected in a trial of the OX40 agonist ivuxolimab. This receptor was obtained from an adult with an advanced solid tumor such as melanoma, head and neck, liver or kidney cancer. The CDR3 DNA follows: TGCAGCGTTGAAGAGCTTGGCTACACCTTC. This translates into CSVEELGYTF.